Following are 17 T cell receptor beta chains from one sample sequenced in a study of metastatic and nonmetastatic thyroid tumors. Patients had received no treatment of any kind before thyroid surgery. TCRdb reanalyzed the PCR reads with MiXCR. The sample has fewer than 13,000 clones; around 30% are singletons. Sequenced input: tumor tissue. These receptors originate from a male donor with papillary thyroid cancer or a benign thyroid nodule (not recorded which). Some clones in this sample may be carry-over from other donors' samples.

This clone has only a few counts. CDR3 nucleotides: TGTGCCACCAGTGATGGTCAAAGGGCTTTCTTT. Translated: CATSDGQRAFF. The rearrangement links TRBV24-1 to TRBJ1-1; no clear D. This CDR3 comprises 11 residues. The germline CDR1 and CDR2 sequences are KGHDR and SFDVKD. With 3 bases removed from V and 11 bases from J, the gap between germline ends came to 9 bases.

V usage is TRBV30 and J usage is TRBJ2-7, with D uncertain. Between the trimmed V and J ends, which lost 4 bases and 1 base, there was a span of 8 bases. Per germline, CDR1 GTSNPN and CDR2 SVGIG (reference sequence). The CDR3 spans 12 residues. CDR3 coding DNA: TGTGCCTGGAAGAGACAATCCTACGAGCAGTACTTC. Protein: CAWKRQSYEQYF. The full variable domain, its missing parts supplied by reference TRBV30 and TRBJ2-7, is SQTIHQWPATLVQPVGSPLSLECTVEGTSNPNLYWYRQAAGRGLQLLFYSVGIGQISSEVPQNLSASRPQDRQFILSSKKLLLSDSGFYLCAWKRQSYEQYFGPGTRLTVT.

This clone has ten or more counts. A much larger clone differs from this one at a single base, so this may be a read error. The CDR3 nucleotides are TGTGCCAGCAGTTCCTACCGGGACAGGGGGCTCGGGAACACTGAAGCTCTCTTT. Encoded protein: CASSSYRDRGLGNTEALF. The chain has TRBV28 and TRBJ1-1, with 12 bases matching TRBD1. The CDR3 is 18 residues long. Germline V gives CDR1 MDHEN, CDR2 SYDVKM.

This clone is labeled large. V is TRBV10-1 and J is TRBJ2-1; D may be TRBD2 (6 bases). From germline, CDR1 is WNHNN and CDR2 SYGVQD (reference sequence). The CDR3 spans 13 residues. Trimming took 6 bases from V and 2 from J, leaving 8 bases between them. The CDR3 here is CASSRGTYNEQFF. The CDR3 DNA sequence: TGCGCCAGCAGCCGGGGGACCTACAATGAGCAGTTCTTC.

The V and J genes are TRBV7-2 and TRBJ2-7, with D unclear. CDR1 is SGHTA and CDR2 is FQGNSA in the germline V gene. The CDR3 runs 14 residues. Trimming took off 1 base at V and 3 bases at J, with 10 bases between the two ends. The CDR3 DNA reads TGTGCCAGCAGCTTAGATCCAGCCAGCTACGAGCAGTACTTC. Translation gives CASSLDPASYEQYF.

The chain joins TRBV27 to TRBJ1-2, with 7 positions matching TRBD1. This CDR3 is built from 16 residues. The trim removed 10 bases at V and 0 bases at J, leaving 14 bases unmatched. Per germline, CDR1 MNHEY and CDR2 SMNVEV (reference sequence). The CDR3 bases are TGTGCCACCTCATCAATGACAGGGACCACTAACTATGGCTACACCTTC. This sequence encodes CATSSMTGTTNYGYTF.

The chain recombines TRBV15 with TRBJ2-2, with D possibly matching TRBD2 (7 bases). V lost 5 bases and J 5 bases, leaving 18 bases between the germline ends. CDR3 length: 16 amino acids. The V gene's germline CDR1 is LNHNV and CDR2 YYDKDF (reference sequence). The CDR3 sequence: CATSGQTSIGTGELFF. CDR3 bases: TGTGCCACCAGCGGACAGACTAGCATCGGGACCGGGGAGCTGTTTTTT.

The rearrangement links TRBV30 to TRBJ2-7; D not certain. The CDR3 is 16 amino acids. Germline V gene data show CDR1 as GTSNPN and CDR2 as SVGIG (reference sequence). Deletions cut 0 bases from V and 0 bases from J, with 15 bases between. This CDR3 is CAWSVRAAKSSYEQYF. DNA of the CDR3: TGTGCCTGGAGTGTACGGGCGGCAAAGAGCTCCTACGAGCAGTACTTC.

By its share, this clone is medium-sized. This sequence joins TRBV6-2 or TRBV6-3 and TRBJ2-7; perhaps TRBD1 as D (6 bases). Trimming shortened V by 5 bases and J by 6 bases, and 14 bases separated the two germline ends. The CDR3 loop spans 13 amino acids. The germline V gene has CDR1 MNHEY and CDR2 SVGEGT. This CDR3 is CASSNYRDTEQYV. Written as DNA, the CDR3 is TGTGCCAGCAGTAACTACCGGGACACCGAGCAGTACGTC.

This clone has a count of ten or more. The chain is built from TRBV10-3 and TRBJ2-1; 14 positions agree with TRBD2. V lost 6 bases to trimming and J lost 8 bases; unmatched junction nucleotides: 6. This CDR3 contains 15 residues. Germline V CDR1 and CDR2: ENHRY, SYGVKD. Written as DNA, the CDR3 is TGTGCCATCAGATCCGGGACTAGCGGGAGCCATGAGCAGTTCTTC. This codes for CAIRSGTSGSHEQFF.

This clone was counted only a few times. The chain is built from TRBV6-1 and TRBJ2-7; perhaps TRBD1 as D (6 bases). V lost 2 bases and J 1 base, leaving 12 bases between the germline ends. CDR1 is MNHNS, CDR2 SASEGT, per germline. The CDR3 is 15 residues long. CDR3 sequence: CASSETQDSSYEQYF. DNA for the CDR3: TGTGCCAGCAGTGAAACCCAGGACAGTTCCTACGAGCAGTACTTC.

The V call is TRBV7-6, the J call TRBJ2-3, with TRBD1 identical over 7 bases. The CDR3 consists of 17 residues. V lost 6 bases, J lost 2 bases, and 14 bases stayed unmatched. Per the germline V gene, CDR1 is SGHVS and CDR2 is FNYEAQ. In nucleotides, the CDR3 is TGTGCCAGCAGTTTACTCTCAGGGGGTAGACTCACAGATACGCAGTATTTT. Translating gives CASSLLSGGRLTDTQYF.

This chain connects TRBV7-8 to TRBJ2-2, with D unclear. Germline V gene sequence: CDR1 SGHVS, CDR2 FQNEAQ. Trimming took off 5 bases at V and 5 bases at J, with 6 bases between the two ends. CDR3 size: 12 residues. The CDR3 loop is CASSPTTGELFF. Written as DNA, the CDR3 is TGTGCCAGCAGCCCGACTACCGGGGAGCTGTTTTTT.

Details on this clone: This clone may be a read error of a much larger clone one base away. The chain couples TRBV10-2 to TRBJ2-3, with D uncertain. This CDR3 contains 15 residues. Germline V gene sequence: CDR1 WSHSY, CDR2 SAAADI. Trimming stripped 1 base from V and 7 bases from J, with 15 bases between. CDR3 nucleotide sequence: TGCGCCAGCAGTGAGTTAGACAAGCTGGGATATACGCAGTATTTT. Residues: CASSELDKLGYTQYF.

The V gene is TRBV6-2 or TRBV6-3, the J gene TRBJ2-6, with D hard to call. The CDR3 consists of 14 residues. Germline CDR1 and CDR2: MNHEY and SVGEGT. Trimming removed 6 bases at V and 1 base at J, with 7 bases between. The CDR3 is CASSRVSGANVLTF. The CDR3 DNA sequence: TGTGCCAGCAGCCGTGTATCTGGGGCCAACGTCCTGACTTTC.

V usage is TRBV7-7 and J usage is TRBJ2-5; no definite D call. The CDR3 contains 12 residues. Trimming stripped 1 base from V and 5 bases from J, with 5 bases between. CDR1 is SSHAT and CDR2 is FNYEAQ in the germline V gene (reference sequence). The CDR3 region is CASSLGSETQYF. The DNA for the CDR3 is TGTGCCAGCAGCTTAGGTAGTGAGACCCAGTACTTC.

This clone was found a few times. The chain carries TRBV6-1 and TRBJ2-7; 7 nucleotides match TRBD2. The CDR3 runs 14 residues. The junction had 5 bases not matched to a gene; V was cut back by 6 bases and J by 0 bases. Germline V lookup: CDR1 MNHNS, CDR2 SASEGT. The CDR3 protein is CASSPSGSSYEQYF. In DNA, the CDR3 is TGTGCCAGCAGCCCTAGCGGTTCCTCCTACGAGCAGTACTTC.